This T cell receptor beta chain was sequenced during a study of blood T cells in healthy people across ages. Regarding the study as a whole: Compared with aged donors, long-lived donors showed fewer expanded clones, suggesting selection. It was held that the diversity estimates obtained from one million T cells were underestimates. Observed TCR beta diversity per million T cells went down as age went up. This fall followed a roughly linear course with age.

Germline V lookup: CDR1 SGHRS, CDR2 YFSETQ. Trimming at V came to 1 base and at J to 6 bases, leaving 3 bases not matched to a gene. The CDR3 is 16 amino acids. Comment on this clonotype: As yet, its antigen is unknown.

Together with a sample-barcoded 5' primer, a J-beta primer mix was included in a second PCR lasting about 6 to 11 cycles. Every cDNA molecule bore a tag from a template-switch adaptor containing 12 random nucleotides. TCRdb re-called the 5' RACE reads through MiXCR, storing one row per CDR3 protein. This table holds 1.2 million to 1.5 million distinct CDR3 sequences, approximately 60% found once. The TCR comes from a young man in good health. The sequenced material came from blood. The chain recombines TRBV5-1 with TRBJ2-1; 14 nucleotides align to TRBD2. Written as DNA, the CDR3 is TGCGCCAGCAGCTTGCTAGGACTAGCGGGAGGCAATGAGCAGTTCTTC. Translating it yields CASSLLGLAGGNEQFF.